The 4 T cell receptor beta chains listed next were all sequenced from one sample in a study of CD8 T cells in ankylosing spondylitis. A single record per CDR3 protein comes from TCRdb applying MiXCR to the 5' RACE reads. Of about 160,000 distinct CDR3 sequences listed, around 17% are singletons. The sample was blood, either unsorted or a sorted T cell fraction (not recorded which). The receptors originated from a male donor with ankylosing spondylitis or in good health (not recorded which).

This clonotype was observed at least ten times. The chain is built from TRBV12-3 or TRBV12-4 and TRBJ2-2; 8 positions match TRBD1. There are 14 residues in the CDR3. With V trimmed by 5 bases and J by 7 bases, 6 bases remained unmatched. The CDR3 DNA sequence: TGTGCCAGCAGTCCAGGACAGGGACTCGGGGAGCTGTTTTTT. Translation gives CASSPGQGLGELFF.

The chain is built from TRBV2 and TRBJ2-2, with 7 nucleotides matching TRBD2. The V segment lost 7 bases and the J segment 7 bases; nucleotides outside the gene matches: 12. The germline gives CDR1 SNHLY, CDR2 FYNNEI. The CDR3 is made up of 15 amino acids. The DNA for the CDR3 is TGTGCCAGCACACCACTAGCGAGGCAGGGCGGGGAGCTGTTTTTT. Amino acid sequence: CASTPLARQGGELFF.

This clonotype was counted ten times or more. The rearrangement links TRBV19 to TRBJ1-3; no clear D gene. The length of the CDR3 is 14 residues. The V and J ends lost 11 bases and 0 bases respectively, with 14 bases between them. CDR1 is LNHDA, CDR2 SQIVND, per germline (reference sequence). CDR3 region: CAGSKNRSGNTIYF. CDR3 nucleotide sequence: TGTGCCGGGTCGAAGAACCGCTCTGGAAACACCATATATTTT. The full variable domain, completed using reference TRBV19 and TRBJ1-3, is DGGITQSPKYLFRKEGQNVTLSCEQNLNHDAMYWYRQDPGQGLRLIYYSQIVNDFQKGDIAEGYSVSREKKESFPLTVTSAQKNPTAFYLCAGSKNRSGNTIYFGEGSWLTVV.

This clonotype was seen just once. This chain uses TRBV6-1 with TRBJ1-2; TRBD1 aligns across 11 bases. Germline V lookup: CDR1 MNHNS, CDR2 SASEGT. The CDR3 consists of 14 residues. With V trimmed by 7 bases and J by 8 bases, 9 bases remained unmatched. Here the CDR3 reads CASNLGQGAKGYTF. CDR3 DNA: TGTGCCAGCAACCTCGGACAGGGGGCTAAGGGCTACACCTTC.